The clone carrying this TCR beta chain was recorded once. What it binds is unknown. This specimen belongs to a study of graft-versus-host responses after intestinal transplantation. Assay: immunoSEQ multiplex PCR; the TCRdb copy retains only in-frame clones and omits some. The sample includes under 65,000 clones, roughly 93% of them seen just once. V was pared by 6 bases and J by 2 bases, with 7 bases of the junction left unmatched. This CDR3 region has 15 residues. Germline V lookup: CDR1 SNHLY, CDR2 FYNNEI. General study results and limits: Individuals carrying graft-donor T cell macrochimerism showed high graft-versus-host to host-versus-graft clonal ratios in allografts. There was an association between peak levels of circulating GvH clones and early post-transplant HvG declines.

The receptor was derived from a human donor who was the organ donor for an intestinal transplant. The sequenced sample was unstimulated CD4+ T cells sorted from spleen or lymph node cells, obtained before transplant. The chain is built from TRBV2 and TRBJ2-3; TRBD2 aligns across 8 bases. DNA for the CDR3: TGTGCCAGCAGACGCGGACTAGCTCCCACAGATACGCAGTATTTT. This translates into CASRRGLAPTDTQYF.